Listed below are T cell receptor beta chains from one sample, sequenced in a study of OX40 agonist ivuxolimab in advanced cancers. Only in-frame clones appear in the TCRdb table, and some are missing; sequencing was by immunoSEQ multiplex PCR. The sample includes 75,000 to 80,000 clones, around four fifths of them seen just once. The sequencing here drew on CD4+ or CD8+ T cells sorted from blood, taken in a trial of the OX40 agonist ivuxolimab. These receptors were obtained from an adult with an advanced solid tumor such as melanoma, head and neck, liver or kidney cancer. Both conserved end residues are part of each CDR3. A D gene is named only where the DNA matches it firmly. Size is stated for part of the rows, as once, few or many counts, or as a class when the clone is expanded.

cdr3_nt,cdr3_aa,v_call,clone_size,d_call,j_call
TGTGCCAGCAGCTTAGGGGGTCCTACTGAAGCTTTCTTT,CASSLGGPTEAFF,TRBV7-3,.,.,TRBJ1-1
TGTGCCAGCAGGAGAGGACAGGACGGATATGGCTACACCTTC,CASRRGQDGYGYTF,TRBV27,few,TRBD1,TRBJ1-2
TGTGCCAGCAGCTCGGCGACAGGGGCTTACTATGGCTACACCTTC,CASSSATGAYYGYTF,TRBV5-8,.,TRBD1,TRBJ1-2
TGTGCCAGCAGTCGGGGGACAGGGGATGGCTACACCTTC,CASSRGTGDGYTF,TRBV6-5,.,TRBD1,TRBJ1-2
TGTGCCAGCAGTTCTTTGGGACAGCCCACAACTAATGAAAAACTGTTTTTT,CASSSLGQPTTNEKLFF,TRBV28,few,TRBD1,TRBJ1-4
TGCGCCAGCAGAAGAATGGACAGGGACACTGAAGCTTTCTTT,CASRRMDRDTEAFF,TRBV5-1,.,TRBD1,TRBJ1-1
TGCGCCAGCAGTGAGGCACGGAGCGGAGGGAGCACTGAAGCTTTCTTT,CASSEARSGGSTEAFF,TRBV10-1,many,.,TRBJ1-1
TGTGCCAGCAGCCCCAGGGTGAACACTGAAGCTTTCTTT,CASSPRVNTEAFF,TRBV28,.,.,TRBJ1-1
TGTGCCAGCAGCGTTACGGCCAGGGGCAACTATGGCTACACCTTC,CASSVTARGNYGYTF,TRBV7-9,once,.,TRBJ1-2
TGTGCCAGCAGCTTAGATCTGACAGGGAAGCAGTACTTC,CASSLDLTGKQYF,TRBV11-3,.,TRBD1,TRBJ2-7
TGTGCCAGCAGGGAACTAGCGGGGGCCCAAGAGACCCAGTACTTC,CASRELAGAQETQYF,TRBV2,.,TRBD2,TRBJ2-5
TGTGCCAGCAGCTTAAACGCGGCAGCTCGGGTCGGGGAGCTGTTTTTT,CASSLNAAARVGELFF,TRBV7-3,.,.,TRBJ2-2
TGTGCCAGCAACGGAAATGGGGGCTGGCAGCCCCAGCATTTT,CASNGNGGWQPQHF,TRBV28,.,.,TRBJ1-5
TGTGCCAGCGGGGTAGACAGACAGATCACAGATACGCAGTATTTT,CASGVDRQITDTQYF,TRBV27,.,.,TRBJ2-3
TGTGCCAGCAGTGGGACAGGGAGGAATCAGCCCCAGCATTTT,CASSGTGRNQPQHF,TRBV6-1,.,TRBD1,TRBJ1-5
TGTGCCATCAGTGAGTCGGTTGGGGGTTTGAACACTGAAGCTTTCTTT,CAISESVGGLNTEAFF,TRBV10-3,once,.,TRBJ1-1
TGTGCCAGCAGTTACGGAAACACCATATATTTT,CASSYGNTIYF,TRBV6-6,.,.,TRBJ1-3
TGCGCCAGCACCTTTGGTAGGGCGCCCAATCAGCCCCAGCATTTT,CASTFGRAPNQPQHF,TRBV5-1,.,.,TRBJ1-5
TGTGCCTGGAGGAGGGGAACTGGGGCCAACGTCCTGACTTTC,CAWRRGTGANVLTF,TRBV30,.,.,TRBJ2-6
TGTGCCAGCAGTCCAACCGTCTCCAACAATCAGCCCCAGCATTTT,CASSPTVSNNQPQHF,TRBV27,.,.,TRBJ1-5
TGTGCCAGTAGTATACTTGTCACAGGGGAAAAACTGTTTTTT,CASSILVTGEKLFF,TRBV19,.,.,TRBJ1-4
TGTGCCAGCTCACCGACAGGGTTAAACGGCATTCAGTACTTC,CASSPTGLNGIQYF,TRBV18,.,TRBD1,TRBJ2-4
TGTGCTAGTGCTCCGTCTGGGGCCAACGTCCTGACTTTC,CASAPSGANVLTF,TRBV12-5,.,.,TRBJ2-6
TGTGCCTGGACCTACTGGGGGAACACTGAAGCTTTCTTT,CAWTYWGNTEAFF,TRBV30,few,.,TRBJ1-1
TGTGCCTGGAGACTAGCGGGCCCCCGCGATACGCAGTATTTT,CAWRLAGPRDTQYF,TRBV30,.,TRBD2,TRBJ2-3
TGTGCCAGCAGCTCGGACAGGGACCAGCCCCAGCATTTT,CASSSDRDQPQHF,TRBV7-2,once,TRBD1,TRBJ1-5
TGTGCCAGCAGCCCAGGACAGGGGGCTAACTATGGCTACACCTTC,CASSPGQGANYGYTF,TRBV7-8,.,TRBD1,TRBJ1-2
TGTGCCAGCAGCCTGGGACTCCTAGTGGGGCAGCCCCAGCATTTT,CASSLGLLVGQPQHF,TRBV7-2,.,.,TRBJ1-5